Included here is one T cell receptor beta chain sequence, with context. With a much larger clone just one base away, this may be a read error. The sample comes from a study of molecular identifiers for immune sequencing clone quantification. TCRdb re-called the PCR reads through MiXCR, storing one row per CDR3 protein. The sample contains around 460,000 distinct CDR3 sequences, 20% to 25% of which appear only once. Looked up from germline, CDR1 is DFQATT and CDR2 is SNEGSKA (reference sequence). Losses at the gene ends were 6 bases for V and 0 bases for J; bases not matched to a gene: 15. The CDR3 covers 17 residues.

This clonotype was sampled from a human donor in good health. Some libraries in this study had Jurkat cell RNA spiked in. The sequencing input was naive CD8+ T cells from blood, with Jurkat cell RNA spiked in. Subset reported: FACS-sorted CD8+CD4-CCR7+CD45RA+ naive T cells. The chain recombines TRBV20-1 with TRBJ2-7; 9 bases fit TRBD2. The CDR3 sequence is CSAAPSEREAFSYEQYF. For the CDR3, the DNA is TGCAGTGCAGCCCCGTCGGAGCGGGAGGCCTTCTCCTACGAGCAGTACTTC.